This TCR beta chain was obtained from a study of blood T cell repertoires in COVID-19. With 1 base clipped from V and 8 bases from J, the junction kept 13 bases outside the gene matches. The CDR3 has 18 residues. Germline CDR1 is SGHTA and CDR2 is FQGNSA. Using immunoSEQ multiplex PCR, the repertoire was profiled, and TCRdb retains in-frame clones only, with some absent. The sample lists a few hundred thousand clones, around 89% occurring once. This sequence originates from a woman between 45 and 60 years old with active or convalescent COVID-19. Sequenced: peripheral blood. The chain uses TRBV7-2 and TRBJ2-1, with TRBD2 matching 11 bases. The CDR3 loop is CASSLVFDASGGHYEQFF. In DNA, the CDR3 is TGTGCCAGCAGCTTAGTGTTTGACGCTAGCGGGGGGCACTATGAGCAGTTCTTC.